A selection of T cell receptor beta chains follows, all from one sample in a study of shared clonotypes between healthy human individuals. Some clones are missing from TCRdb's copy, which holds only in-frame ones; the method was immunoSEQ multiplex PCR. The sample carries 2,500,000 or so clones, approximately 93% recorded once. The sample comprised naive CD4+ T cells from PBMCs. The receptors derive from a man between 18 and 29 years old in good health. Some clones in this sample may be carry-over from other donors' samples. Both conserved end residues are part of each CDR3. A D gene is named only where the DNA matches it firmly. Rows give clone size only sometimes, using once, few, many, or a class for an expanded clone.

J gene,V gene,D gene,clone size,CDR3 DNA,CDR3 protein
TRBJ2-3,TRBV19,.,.,TGTGCCAGTAGTATGGGCAATTTCCCTCCCACAGATACGCAGTATTTT,CASSMGNFPPTDTQYF
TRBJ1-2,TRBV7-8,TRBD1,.,TGTGCCAGCAGCCAGGGACAGGCTTATGGCTACACCTTC,CASSQGQAYGYTF
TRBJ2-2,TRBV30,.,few,TGTGCCTGGGACATCCCCGGGGAGCTGTTTTTT,CAWDIPGELFF
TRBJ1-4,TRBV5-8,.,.,TGTGCCAGCAGCTTGGACAGCACAACTAATGAAAAACTGTTTTTT,CASSLDSTTNEKLFF
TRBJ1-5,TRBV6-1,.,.,TGTGCCAGCAGTGAAGCACGCAATAGCAATCAGCCCCAGCATTTT,CASSEARNSNQPQHF
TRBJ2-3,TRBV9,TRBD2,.,TGTGCCAGCAGCGTAGCACTAGCGGGAAACGCGGCCACAGATACGCAGTATTTT,CASSVALAGNAATDTQYF
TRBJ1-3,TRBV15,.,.,TGTGCCACCAGCAGAGAGGTATCTGGAAACACCATATATTTT,CATSREVSGNTIYF
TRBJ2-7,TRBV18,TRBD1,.,TGTGCCAGCTCACCAGGACAGGGGGCCTACGAGCAGTACTTC,CASSPGQGAYEQYF
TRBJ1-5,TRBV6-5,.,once,TGTGCCAGCAGTCGCAAGAACAGGGGCAATCAGCCCCAGCATTTT,CASSRKNRGNQPQHF
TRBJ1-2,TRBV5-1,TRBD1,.,TGCGCCAGCAGCCCAGGACAGGGCGGTAACTATGGCTACACCTTC,CASSPGQGGNYGYTF
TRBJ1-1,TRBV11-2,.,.,TGTGCCAGCAGCTTGGTGTCGGTGGCCTTGAACACTGAAGCTTTCTTT,CASSLVSVALNTEAFF
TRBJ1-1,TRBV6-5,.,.,TGTGCCAGCAGCCGAGGGGGTGGAGAAGCTTTCTTT,CASSRGGGEAFF
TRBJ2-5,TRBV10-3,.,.,TGTGCCATCAGTGATTCCCAAGGCGCAGAAGAGACCCAGTACTTC,CAISDSQGAEETQYF
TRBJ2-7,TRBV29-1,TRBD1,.,TGCAGCGTCCCCGGGGACAGGGGACGCTACGAGCAGTACTTC,CSVPGDRGRYEQYF
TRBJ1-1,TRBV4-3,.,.,TGCGCCAGCAGCCAAGTAGTTAACACTGAAGCTTTCTTT,CASSQVVNTEAFF
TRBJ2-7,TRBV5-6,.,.,TGTGCCAGCAGCTTCGGACAGGCGGGGAGGAACGAGCAGTACTTC,CASSFGQAGRNEQYF
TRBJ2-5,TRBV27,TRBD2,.,TGTGCCAGCAGGGCTAGCGGGAGCCCTAGTCAAGAGACCCAGTACTTC,CASRASGSPSQETQYF
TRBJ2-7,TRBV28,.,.,TGTGCCAGCAGTATCTTCGGGTACGAGCAGTACTTC,CASSIFGYEQYF
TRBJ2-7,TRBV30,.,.,TGTGCCTGGAGAATAGAACTAGCTTCTGAGCAGTACTTC,CAWRIELASEQYF
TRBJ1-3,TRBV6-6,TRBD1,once,TGTGCCAGCGATGGGACAGCCTCTGGAAACACCATATATTTT,CASDGTASGNTIYF
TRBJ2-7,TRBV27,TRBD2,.,TGTGCCAGCAGTCCTCGGTGGAGCGGGAGCGACTCCTACGAGCAGTACTTC,CASSPRWSGSDSYEQYF
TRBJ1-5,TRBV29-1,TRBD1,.,TGCAGCGTTGAGGGACAGGAGGGGCAGCCCCAGCATTTT,CSVEGQEGQPQHF
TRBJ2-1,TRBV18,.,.,TGTGCCAGCTCACCACTTCGGCAAGACTACAATGAGCAGTTCTTC,CASSPLRQDYNEQFF
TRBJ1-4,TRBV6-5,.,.,TGTGCCAGCAGTAGCGGGACAAGAAATGAAAAACTGTTTTTT,CASSSGTRNEKLFF
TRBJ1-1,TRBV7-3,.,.,TGTGCCAGCAGCTTAGACTCTCGTCGAAACACTGAAGCTTTCTTT,CASSLDSRRNTEAFF
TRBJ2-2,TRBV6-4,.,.,TGTGCCAGCAGTGACCGACTAGACACCGGGGAGCTGTTTTTT,CASSDRLDTGELFF
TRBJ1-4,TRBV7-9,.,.,TGTGCCAGCACCCGGTCGGGGGCTGATGAAAAACTGTTTTTT,CASTRSGADEKLFF
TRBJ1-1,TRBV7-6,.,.,TGTGCCAGCAGCTTAGTTGAGGTATCTGAAGCTTTCTTT,CASSLVEVSEAFF
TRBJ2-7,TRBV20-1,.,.,TGCAGTGCTAGACTACAGTACGAGCAGTACTTC,CSARLQYEQYF
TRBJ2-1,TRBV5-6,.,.,TGTGCCAGCATCCGGACAGTCTACAATGAGCAGTTCTTC,CASIRTVYNEQFF
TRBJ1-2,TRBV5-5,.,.,TGTGCCAGCAGCTTGGAACAGGCAGTACTCTTAGGCTACACCTTC,CASSLEQAVLLGYTF
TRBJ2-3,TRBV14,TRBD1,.,TGTGCCAGCAGCCAAGATAAAACAGGGGTAATTACAGATACGCAGTATTTT,CASSQDKTGVITDTQYF
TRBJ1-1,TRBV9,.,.,TGTGCCAGCAGCAGCGGGGGAGGAGACACTGAAGCTTTCTTT,CASSSGGGDTEAFF
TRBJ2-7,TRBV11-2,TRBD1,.,TGTGCCAGCAGCCCTGGAGACAGGGTTGGGAAGGAGCAGTACTTC,CASSPGDRVGKEQYF
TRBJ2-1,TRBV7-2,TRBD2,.,TGTGCCAGCAGCTCGACCAAGACTAGCGGGAGCGTGCAGTTCTTC,CASSSTKTSGSVQFF
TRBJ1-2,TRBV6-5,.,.,TGTGCCAGCAGTTCGCAGGGATACTATGGCTACACCTTC,CASSSQGYYGYTF
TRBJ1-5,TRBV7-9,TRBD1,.,TGTGCCAGCAGCGGCTCGACAGGGCGCAATCAGCCCCAGCATTTT,CASSGSTGRNQPQHF
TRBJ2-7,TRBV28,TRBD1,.,TGTGCCAGCAGTTTATCACAGGGGGTTGGCGAGCAGTACTTC,CASSLSQGVGEQYF
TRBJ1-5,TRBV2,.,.,TGTGCCAGCAGGCCCCGCGAAGGGGGAAATCAGCCCCAGCATTTT,CASRPREGGNQPQHF
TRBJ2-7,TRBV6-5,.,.,TGTGCCAGCAGTTCCCTGGCAACCTACGAGCAGTACTTC,CASSSLATYEQYF
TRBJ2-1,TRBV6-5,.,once,TGTGCCAGCAGTTACTCCCCGGGTGAGCAGTTCTTC,CASSYSPGEQFF
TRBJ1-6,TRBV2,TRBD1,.,TGTGCCAGCAGAGGGGACAGGAATTCACCCCTCCACTTT,CASRGDRNSPLHF
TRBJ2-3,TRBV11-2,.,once,TGTGCCAGCAGCTTAGGAAGAGGTACGCAGTATTTT,CASSLGRGTQYF
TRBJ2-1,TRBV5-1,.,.,TGCGCCAGCTCCGCGACAGACTTGCAGTTCTTC,CASSATDLQFF
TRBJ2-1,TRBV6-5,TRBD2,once,TGTGCCAGCAGTTCCCGGGAGGGACACTCCTACAATGAGCAGTTCTTC,CASSSREGHSYNEQFF
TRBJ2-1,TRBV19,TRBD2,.,TGTGCCAGTAAGGGCGGGAGGGCCAGGAATGAGCAGTTCTTC,CASKGGRARNEQFF
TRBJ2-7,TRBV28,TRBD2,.,TGTGCCAGCAGTTTGGCGGGACTATACGAGCAGTACTTC,CASSLAGLYEQYF
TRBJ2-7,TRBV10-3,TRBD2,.,TGTGCCATCAGTCCTATCAGCGGGGCAAGCTCCTACGAGCAGTACTTC,CAISPISGASSYEQYF
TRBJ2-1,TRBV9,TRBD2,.,TGTGCCAGCCAACCCCCGGGGACTAACTACAATGAGCAGTTCTTC,CASQPPGTNYNEQFF
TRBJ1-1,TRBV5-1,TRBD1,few,TGCGCCAGCAGCGTGACAGGGTGGGGAAACACTGAAGCTTTCTTT,CASSVTGWGNTEAFF
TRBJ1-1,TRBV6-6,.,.,TGTGCCAGCAGTCCCGCGGTCGGGGGTGATCATTGGGCTTTCTTT,CASSPAVGGDHWAFF
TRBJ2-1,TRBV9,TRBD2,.,TGTGCCAGCAGCGTCAGACTAGCTTCCTCCTACAATGAGCAGTTCTTC,CASSVRLASSYNEQFF
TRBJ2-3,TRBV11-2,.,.,TGTGCCAGCAGCTTAATTGTGAGTGGTAGCACAGATACGCAGTATTTT,CASSLIVSGSTDTQYF
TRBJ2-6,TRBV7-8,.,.,TGTGCCAGCAGCTTAATCGGGGTGGCTGGGGCCAACGTCCTGACTTTC,CASSLIGVAGANVLTF
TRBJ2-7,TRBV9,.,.,TGTGCCAGCAGCGTAGACGGTCTGTCCTACGAGCAGTACTTC,CASSVDGLSYEQYF
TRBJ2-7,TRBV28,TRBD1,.,TGTGCCAGCAGCCGGGTCTCACAGGGGCTCTACTACGAGCAGTACTTC,CASSRVSQGLYYEQYF
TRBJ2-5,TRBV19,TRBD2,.,TGTGCCAGTAGTATACCCGGGGGGGGCCCCCAGTACTTC,CASSIPGGGPQYF
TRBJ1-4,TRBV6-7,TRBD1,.,TGTGCCAGCAGTTATCCCCGACAGGGGGCACTGGATGAAAAACTGTTTTTT,CASSYPRQGALDEKLFF
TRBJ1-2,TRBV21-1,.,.,TGTGCCAGCAGCAAAGTTCTTGTAGGGGAGATCCGACCCTATGGCTACACCTTC,CASSKVLVGEIRPYGYTF
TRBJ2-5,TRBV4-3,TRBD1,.,TGCGCCAGCAGCCGTGACAGGGGGTCGGAGACCCAGTACTTC,CASSRDRGSETQYF